This T cell receptor (beta chain) was recovered during a study of blood T cell repertoires in COVID-19. Study-wide background: Samples came from the United States, Italy and Spain, spanning acute and convalescent COVID-19. T cells, B-cell-depleted T cells, or PBMCs provided the cDNA or gDNA that served as material.

Authors' data handling: Nucleated cell number was recorded as an estimate derived from reference gene primer amplification. Assay: immunoSEQ multiplex PCR; the TCRdb copy retains only in-frame clones and omits some. V and J calls and clone size are given by that table; D and trimming were obtained from the DNA. The table shows more than 150,000 clones, with 75% to 85% occurring only once. CDR1 SGHVS and CDR2 FQNEAQ come from the germline V gene. J was trimmed by 6 bases and V by 1 base; bases with no gene match: 6. This CDR3 has 16 amino acids. While infection was still active, Seattle patients were enrolled and then followed longitudinally.

The sequence was obtained from an elderly woman with COVID-19, enrolled during active disease. The chain couples TRBV7-8 to TRBJ2-3, with 11 positions matching TRBD2. The specimen was peripheral blood. The CDR3 region is CASSLGLAGGHDTQYF. CDR3 nucleotides: TGTGCCAGCAGCTTAGGGCTAGCGGGGGGCCATGATACGCAGTATTTT.